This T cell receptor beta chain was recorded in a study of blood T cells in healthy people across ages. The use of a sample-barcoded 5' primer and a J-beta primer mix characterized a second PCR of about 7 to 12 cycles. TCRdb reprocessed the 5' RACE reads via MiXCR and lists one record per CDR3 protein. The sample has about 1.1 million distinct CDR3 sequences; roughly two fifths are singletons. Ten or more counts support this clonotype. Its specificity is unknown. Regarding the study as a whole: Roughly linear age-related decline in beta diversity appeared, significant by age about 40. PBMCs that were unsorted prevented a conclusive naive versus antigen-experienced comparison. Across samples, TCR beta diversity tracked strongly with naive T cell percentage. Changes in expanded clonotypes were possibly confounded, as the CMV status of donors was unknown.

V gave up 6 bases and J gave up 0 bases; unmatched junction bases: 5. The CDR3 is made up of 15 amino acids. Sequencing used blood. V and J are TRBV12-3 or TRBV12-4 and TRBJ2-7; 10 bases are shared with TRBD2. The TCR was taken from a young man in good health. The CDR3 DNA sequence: TGTGCCAGCAGAGAATCTAGCGGGAGCTCCTACGAGCAGTACTTC. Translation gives CASRESSGSSYEQYF.